This TCR beta chain comes out of a study of Graves' ophthalmopathy and Graves' hyperthyroidism. Turning to the study itself: Upon initial diagnosis and before any treatment, peripheral blood was collected.

Study-wide findings and caveats: Blood also harbored most expanded thyroid clonotypes above 0.001 frequency. The model flagged ophthalmopathy progression at roughly 70% sensitivity and 72.22% specificity.

RNA served as the template for amplifying TCR beta CDR3 regions. First-round RT-PCR relied on HTBI primers, and a second-round multiplex PCR came next. TCRdb re-called the multiplex PCR reads with MiXCR, one entry per CDR3 protein. The sample records around 670,000 distinct CDR3 sequences, 40% being singletons. This CDR3 has 15 residues. The germline V gene encodes CDR1 LNHDA and CDR2 SQIVND (reference sequence). With V trimmed by 11 bases and J by 3 bases, 16 bases remained unmatched. Physicians reached a diagnosis by relying on clinical symptoms, serum thyroxine, TRAb, thyroid ultrasound and orbital computed tomography. Concerning this clonotype itself: The target antigen is unknown.

J is TRBJ2-7 and V is TRBV19; TRBD1 matches at 7 bases. The sequenced material came from peripheral blood. The source is an adult man with Graves' ophthalmopathy. CDR3 region: CAWSVLRTGNYEQYF. In DNA, the CDR3 is TGTGCCTGGAGTGTATTAAGGACAGGCAACTACGAGCAGTACTTC.